These 30 T cell receptor beta chains were all obtained from the same sample, sequenced in a study of fetal regulatory T cell absence and autoimmunity. Libraries were prepared by immunoSEQ multiplex PCR; TCRdb keeps only in-frame clonotypes and omits some of them. Found here are 95,000 or so clones, around 72% of them singletons; the top ten hold 1.5% to 2%. Sequencing input: pancreas tissue. The receptors were gathered from a male donor with IPEX syndrome.

The chain uses TRBV30 and TRBJ2-7; 9 bases fit TRBD1. Germline V gene data show CDR1 as GTSNPN and CDR2 as SVGIG (reference sequence). Trimming cost V 4 bases and J 6 bases; bases outside gene matches: 4. The CDR3 is 12 amino acids. CDR3 protein: CAWTGDRAEQYF. CDR3 nucleotide sequence: TGTGCCTGGACGGGGGACAGGGCCGAGCAGTACTTC.

This clone was recorded only once. The chain is built from TRBV4-2 and TRBJ2-3; 7 bases are shared with TRBD2. Per germline, CDR1 LGHNA and CDR2 YNFKEQ. V was pared by 0 bases and J by 0 bases, with 0 bases of the junction left unmatched. The CDR3 runs to 15 residues. The chain's CDR3 is CASSQDSGSTDTQYF. DNA of the CDR3: TGTGCCAGCAGCCAAGATAGCGGGAGCACAGATACGCAGTATTTT.

The gene calls are TRBV30 and TRBJ1-6; D uncertain. CDR1 is GTSNPN, CDR2 SVGIG, per germline (reference sequence). V was pared by 3 bases and J by 4 bases, with 7 bases between. The CDR3 loop spans 13 amino acids. CDR3 protein: CAWRVAYNSPLHF. CDR3 DNA sequence: TGTGCCTGGAGGGTGGCTTATAATTCACCCCTCCACTTT.

V is TRBV5-1 and J is TRBJ2-5; no firm D call. Trimming took 2 bases from V and 5 from J, leaving 13 bases between them. The CDR3 runs to 14 residues. Germline CDR1 reads SGHRS; CDR2 reads YFSETQ. The DNA of the CDR3 is TGCGCCAGCAGCTTCTCCCCCCTGAGGGAGACCCAGTACTTC. This encodes CASSFSPLRETQYF. The full variable domain, rest sourced from reference TRBV5-1 and TRBJ2-5, is KAGVTQTPRYLIKTRGQQVTLSCSPISGHRSVSWYQQTPGQGLQFLFEYFSETQRNKGNFPGRFSGRQFSNSRSEMNVSTLELGDSALYLCASSFSPLRETQYFGPGTRLLVL.

This clone was observed a handful of times. The rearrangement uses TRBV30 and TRBJ1-1; TRBD1 might be the D (5 bases). This CDR3 comprises 13 residues. CDR1 is GTSNPN and CDR2 is SVGIG in the germline V gene (reference sequence). V lost 5 bases to trimming and J lost 10 bases, with 20 bases between them. The CDR3 DNA reads as TGTGCCTGGGGGATAACAAGCGACAGCGGAGCTTTCTTT. Its translation is CAWGITSDSGAFF.

The V gene is TRBV19, the J gene TRBJ2-1, with 14 bases identical to TRBD2. This CDR3 has 15 amino acids. V was clipped by 7 bases and J by 6 bases; unmatched bases: 5. Looked up from germline, CDR1 is LNHDA and CDR2 is SQIVND (reference sequence). The CDR3 DNA reads TGTGCCAGTAAACTGACTAGCGGGGGGGCCAATGAGCAGTTCTTC. Its translation is CASKLTSGGANEQFF.

The chain carries TRBV4-1 and TRBJ1-2; D gene uncertain. The V end was cut by 6 bases, the J end by 4 bases, with 15 bases between. CDR1 is MGHRA, CDR2 YSYEKL, per germline. This CDR3 contains 14 residues. As DNA, the CDR3 is TGCGCCAGCAGTCCGGGTGTCCCTTTCTATGGCTACACCTTC. Translation gives CASSPGVPFYGYTF.

The chain couples TRBV4-1 to TRBJ2-1, with D perhaps matching TRBD1 (5 bases). Germline V lookup: CDR1 MGHRA, CDR2 YSYEKL. This CDR3 is 17 amino acids long. V lost 0 bases, J lost 0 bases, and 12 bases lay in between. As DNA, the CDR3 is TGCGCCAGCAGCCAAGATCCAGGGCCGAGCTCCTACAATGAGCAGTTCTTC. Its protein product is CASSQDPGPSSYNEQFF.

The chain uses TRBV7-9 and TRBJ2-7; TRBD2 matches at 8 bases. Germline CDR1 SEHNR, CDR2 FQNEAQ (reference sequence). V was pared by 6 bases and J by 3 bases, with 7 bases of the junction left unmatched. This CDR3 contains 14 residues. In DNA, the CDR3 is TGTGCCAGCAGTTCGGGACTAGTTTTCTACGAGCAGTACTTC. Its protein is CASSSGLVFYEQYF.

This clone has just one count. The J gene is TRBJ2-2, the V gene TRBV7-6, with 14 bases lining up with TRBD2. This CDR3 spans 17 amino acids. J was trimmed by 3 bases and V by 5 bases; bases with no gene match: 5. Germline assignment: CDR1 SGHVS and CDR2 FNYEAQ. The chain's CDR3 is CASSHGTSGSHTGELFF. CDR3 bases: TGTGCCAGCAGCCACGGGACTAGCGGGAGTCACACCGGGGAGCTGTTTTTT.

CDR3 sequence: CASSLVPGGEQFF. The CDR3 DNA is TGCGCCAGCAGCTTGGTCCCAGGGGGGGAGCAGTTCTTC. The chain combines TRBV5-1 with TRBJ2-1, with D possibly matching TRBD1 (7 bases). Germline V CDR1 and CDR2: SGHRS, YFSETQ. The V end was cut by 0 bases, the J end by 10 bases, with 11 bases between. This CDR3 has 13 residues.

The chain recombines TRBV19 with TRBJ2-7, with 11 bases matching TRBD1. The germline V gene has CDR1 LNHDA and CDR2 SQIVND (reference sequence). This CDR3 has 15 amino acids. V lost 5 bases to trimming and J lost 5 bases; unmatched junction nucleotides: 8. In nucleotides, the CDR3 is TGTGCCAGTAGTCGGCGGACAGGGGGCCCCGACGAGCAGTACTTC. It codes for CASSRRTGGPDEQYF.

The chain is built from TRBV30 and TRBJ2-1; tentative D call: TRBD1 (6 bases). This CDR3 spans 15 amino acids. V was clipped by 2 bases and J by 0 bases, with 11 bases between them. Germline CDR1 and CDR2: GTSNPN and SVGIG (reference sequence). The CDR3 loop reads CAWSLLGASYNEQFF. The CDR3 DNA sequence: TGTGCCTGGAGTCTCTTGGGGGCCTCCTACAATGAGCAGTTCTTC. Drawing the rest from reference TRBV30 and TRBJ2-1, the complete variable domain is SQTIHQWPATLVQPVGSPLSLECTVEGTSNPNLYWYRQAAGRGLQLLFYSVGIGQISSEVPQNLSASRPQDRQFILSSKKLLLSDSGFYLCAWSLLGASYNEQFFGPGTRLTVL.

V and J are TRBV6-1 and TRBJ2-2; D may be TRBD2 (6 bases). The CDR3 runs to 14 residues. The V end lost 6 bases, the J end lost 5 bases, and 13 bases lay between the germline ends. Germline values: CDR1 MNHNS, CDR2 SASEGT. The CDR3 sequence is CASSQRGKTGELFF. In DNA, the CDR3 is TGTGCCAGCAGCCAACGGGGGAAGACCGGGGAGCTGTTTTTT.

The chain combines TRBV4-3 with TRBJ1-3; possible D gene TRBD1, 6 bases. V lost 4 bases and J 3 bases, leaving 10 bases between the germline ends. The CDR3 runs to 14 residues. Per the germline V gene, CDR1 is LGHNA and CDR2 is YSLEER. The CDR3 coding sequence is TGCGCCAGCAGCCTCCGAGGGGGTGGAAACACCATATATTTT. This encodes CASSLRGGGNTIYF.

Only one count was recorded for this clone. The chain carries TRBV5-1 and TRBJ1-1; 12 bases match TRBD1. This CDR3 has 17 amino acids. The junction had 6 bases not matched to a gene; V was cut back by 0 bases and J by 3 bases. Germline CDR1 reads SGHRS; CDR2 reads YFSETQ. The CDR3 loop is CASSLEGTGGWDTEAFF. In nucleotides, the CDR3 is TGCGCCAGCAGCTTGGAGGGGACAGGGGGCTGGGACACTGAAGCTTTCTTT.

This clone appeared once. The rearrangement uses TRBV7-2 and TRBJ1-1; tentative D call: TRBD1 (6 bases). Germline loops: CDR1 SGHTA, CDR2 FQGNSA. The CDR3 is made up of 13 amino acids. The germline V and J ends were trimmed by 5 bases and 1 base, with 8 bases remaining between them. CDR3 loop: CASSQGQNTEAFF. CDR3 DNA: TGTGCCAGCAGCCAGGGACAGAACACTGAAGCTTTCTTT.

The V call is TRBV7-2, the J call TRBJ1-2; the match to TRBD1 covers 10 bases. This CDR3 is built from 16 residues. From germline, CDR1 is SGHTA and CDR2 FQGNSA. V lost 3 bases, J lost 5 bases, and 9 bases stayed unmatched. CDR3 coding DNA: TGTGCCAGCAGCTTTGACGGGACAGGGGTAGTTTATGGCTACACCTTC. It codes for CASSFDGTGVVYGYTF.

The chain employs TRBV7-2 and TRBJ2-7; D perhaps matches TRBD2 (5 bases). The ends were cut back, 2 bases at V and 1 base at J, with 15 bases in the middle. Per germline, CDR1 SGHTA and CDR2 FQGNSA. This CDR3 region has 16 residues. CDR3 DNA sequence: TGTGCCAGCAGCTTATTTATCAGCGGCCAGTCCTACGAGCAGTACTTC. It is translated as CASSLFISGQSYEQYF.

The V and J genes are TRBV6-4 and TRBJ1-5, with a possible D match to TRBD1 (5 bases). Germline assignment: CDR1 MRHNA and CDR2 SNTAGT. The CDR3 totals 17 residues. The V end was cut by 6 bases, the J end by 3 bases, with 21 bases between. The CDR3 sequence: CASRKVQGRRANQPQHF. The DNA of the CDR3 is TGTGCCAGCAGAAAGGTCCAGGGACGACGGGCCAATCAGCCCCAGCATTTT.

This clone was seen a few times. The genes are TRBV10-3 and TRBJ2-5, with TRBD1 matching over 11 bases. Germline lookup yields CDR1 ENHRY and CDR2 SYGVKD. CDR3 length equals 16 residues. With V trimmed by 3 bases and J by 5 bases, 8 bases remained unmatched. The CDR3, as DNA: TGTGCCATCAGTGACTATGGACAGGGGGCAGGGGAGACCCAGTACTTC. Encoded protein: CAISDYGQGAGETQYF.

This rearrangement joins TRBV5-6 to TRBJ2-7; TRBD2 agrees at 15 bases. The CDR3 is 16 residues long. The ends lost 3 bases at V and 3 bases at J; junction bases unmatched: 4. CDR1 and CDR2 from the germline V gene are SGHDT and YYEEEE. CDR3 nucleotides: TGTGCCAGCAGCTCGCCGGGACTAGCGGGAGGCTACGAGCAGTACTTC. This sequence encodes CASSSPGLAGGYEQYF.

The rearrangement uses TRBV5-6 and TRBJ2-5; 11 bases are a match to TRBD2. Trimming took 2 bases from V and 4 from J; bases not matched to a gene: 4. In germline, CDR1 is SGHDT, CDR2 YYEEEE. The CDR3 covers 15 residues. This CDR3 is CASSFSGGAGETQYF. CDR3 bases: TGTGCCAGCAGCTTTAGCGGGGGGGCGGGAGAGACCCAGTACTTC.

This clone was seen just once. V and J are TRBV30 and TRBJ1-3; a possible D gene is TRBD1 (5 bases). The CDR3 loop spans 14 amino acids. The germline V gene encodes CDR1 GTSNPN and CDR2 SVGIG (reference sequence). Trimming cost V 5 bases and J 0 bases, with 11 bases left between them. CDR3 protein: CAWGYRRSGNTIYF. The CDR3 coding sequence is TGTGCCTGGGGGTACAGGCGCTCTGGAAACACCATATATTTT. Drawing the rest from reference TRBV30 and TRBJ1-3, the complete variable domain is SQTIHQWPATLVQPVGSPLSLECTVEGTSNPNLYWYRQAAGRGLQLLFYSVGIGQISSEVPQNLSASRPQDRQFILSSKKLLLSDSGFYLCAWGYRRSGNTIYFGEGSWLTVV.

V usage is TRBV12-5 and J usage is TRBJ1-2; the match to TRBD1 covers 10 bases. Germline assignment: CDR1 LGHNT and CDR2 FRNRAP. This CDR3 has 13 amino acids. V was clipped by 3 bases and J by 6 bases; unmatched bases: 1. CDR3 DNA: TGTGCTAGTGGTTTCGGGACAGGGGATGGCTACACCTTC. The encoded protein is CASGFGTGDGYTF.

The CDR3 sequence: CASSQDLTGGNEKLFF. The CDR3 nucleotides read TGCGCCAGCAGCCAAGACCTGACAGGGGGTAATGAAAAACTGTTTTTT. The chain recombines TRBV4-3 with TRBJ1-4; 9 bases are a match to TRBD1. Germline V CDR1 and CDR2: LGHNA, YSLEER. The CDR3 sequence is 16 residues long. V lost 0 bases to trimming and J lost 4 bases; unmatched junction nucleotides: 3.

This clone was counted between two and nine times. V is TRBV7-8 and J is TRBJ2-1; 9 bases align to TRBD2. This CDR3 spans 16 amino acids. Germline V gene lookup returns CDR1 SGHVS and CDR2 FQNEAQ. Losses at the gene ends were 0 bases for V and 0 bases for J; bases not matched to a gene: 0. The CDR3 loop is CASSLASGSSYNEQFF. CDR3 coding DNA: TGTGCCAGCAGCTTAGCTAGCGGGAGCTCCTACAATGAGCAGTTCTTC.

The V call is TRBV27, the J call TRBJ1-1; the D is unclear. The CDR3 is 15 residues long. Germline assignment: CDR1 MNHEY and CDR2 SMNVEV (reference sequence). V lost 1 base, J lost 6 bases, and 15 bases lay in between. The chain's CDR3 is CASSLFAGPKAEAFF. The CDR3 region has the DNA TGTGCCAGCAGTTTATTCGCAGGACCTAAGGCTGAAGCTTTCTTT.

The V and J genes are TRBV30 and TRBJ1-1; 8 bases match TRBD1. The germline gives CDR1 GTSNPN, CDR2 SVGIG (reference sequence). J lost 5 bases, V lost 5 bases, and 1 base had no gene match. The CDR3 length is 11 residues. CDR3 nucleotide sequence: TGTGCCTGGGGACAGGGAACTGAAGCTTTCTTT. It encodes CAWGQGTEAFF.

V gene TRBV11-2 combines with J gene TRBJ2-1, with TRBD2 matching over 10 bases. In germline, CDR1 is SGHAT, CDR2 FQNNGV. CDR3 size: 13 residues. The V gene end was trimmed by 1 base and the J gene end by 9 bases; junction bases not matched to a gene: 0. The CDR3 DNA sequence: TGTGCCAGCAGCTTAGTAGCGGGGGGTGAGCAGTTCTTC. Protein product: CASSLVAGGEQFF.